The T cell receptor (beta chain) described here comes from a study of control samples from healthy donors and cancer patients. The data were produced by immunoSEQ multiplex PCR, yet TCRdb's version contains in-frame clones alone and is incomplete. This sample has roughly 88,000 clones, with roughly nine tenths found just once. This clonotype originated in a woman in her twenties or thirties in good health. Sequences were obtained from blood.

The CDR3 loop is CASSISGTSGQETQYF. The CDR3 DNA follows: TGTGCCAGTAGTATATCCGGGACTAGCGGCCAAGAGACCCAGTACTTC. The V and J genes are TRBV19 and TRBJ2-5, with 11 nucleotides matching TRBD2. The CDR3 covers 16 residues. The trim removed 2 bases at V and 1 base at J, leaving 3 bases unmatched. The germline CDR1 and CDR2 sequences are LNHDA and SQIVND (reference sequence).